This record looks at one TCR beta chain sequence and its context. Assay: immunoSEQ multiplex PCR; the TCRdb copy retains only in-frame clones and omits some. Of 100,000 to 150,000 clones listed, 88% were seen once; the top ten hold 7.6%. This CDR3 is 16 amino acids long. Germline-derived CDR1 and CDR2 are MNHEY and SVGAGI. The V end was cut by 0 bases, the J end by 4 bases, with 15 bases between. This sample is part of a study of T cell responses to AZD1222 COVID-19 vaccine. The chain carries TRBV6-5 and TRBJ1-2, with D hard to call. The sequence was collected from an adult in good health. The sample was peripheral blood, taken on day 0 of AZD1222 vaccination. CDR3 nucleotides: TGTGCCAGCAGTTACTCGAGGCCGAAAGGAGGCTATGGCTACACCTTC. Its protein is CASSYSRPKGGYGYTF.